The 18 T cell receptor beta chains below come from one sample, sequenced in a study of T cells in localized non-small cell lung cancer. Profiled with immunoSEQ multiplex PCR; TCRdb holds only in-frame clones, not every one. Here the sample spans 72,000 or so clones, 84% being singletons. The material was peripheral blood, obtained before any cancer treatment. These receptors originate from a female donor of 60 years or more with stage I lung adenocarcinoma.

The chain links TRBV12-5 to TRBJ1-3; D is possibly TRBD1 (6 bases). CDR3 length: 14 residues. Germline assignment: CDR1 LGHNT and CDR2 FRNRAP. V shed 5 bases and J shed 4 bases, with 12 bases lying between them. CDR3 protein: CASGTGSAGNTIYF. CDR3 DNA sequence: TGTGCTAGTGGTACAGGGTCGGCCGGAAACACCATATATTTT.

The rearrangement links TRBV7-8 to TRBJ2-5; 12 nucleotides align to TRBD2. Germline V CDR1 and CDR2: SGHVS, FQNEAQ. The CDR3 runs to 15 residues. The ends lost 1 base at V and 5 bases at J; junction bases unmatched: 2. CDR3 in DNA: TGTGCCAGCAGCTTAGATACTAGCGGGAGGGAGACCCAGTACTTC. It encodes CASSLDTSGRETQYF. The full variable domain, completed using reference TRBV7-8 and TRBJ2-5, is GAGVSQSPRYKVAKRGQDVALRCDPISGHVSLFWYQQALGQGPEFLTYFQNEAQLDKSGLPSDRFFAERPEGSVSTLKIQRTQQEDSAVYLCASSLDTSGRETQYFGPGTRLLVL.

The chain couples TRBV7-9 to TRBJ1-1; D gene ambiguous. Germline CDR1 and CDR2: SEHNR and FQNEAQ (reference sequence). The V end lost 4 bases, the J end lost 12 bases, and 15 bases lay between the germline ends. This CDR3 has 12 amino acids. CDR3 bases: TGTGCCAGCAGCTCGAGAACTCCGCGGTCTTTCTTT. Translated, it gives CASSSRTPRSFF.

The genes are TRBV11-3 and TRBJ1-1; no definite D call. Per germline, CDR1 SGHNT and CDR2 YENEEA. The ends were cut back, 5 bases at V and 2 bases at J, with 12 bases in the middle. The CDR3 totals 14 residues. The CDR3 bases are TGTGCCAGCAGCATGGGAGGAGATAACACTGAAGCTTTCTTT. Encoded protein: CASSMGGDNTEAFF.

This clone is medium-sized by share. This chain uses TRBV7-9 with TRBJ1-6, with D unresolved. This CDR3 spans 12 amino acids. Trimming left V 1 base short and J 7 bases short, with 2 bases between. Germline V gives CDR1 SEHNR, CDR2 FQNEAQ (reference sequence). The CDR3 nucleotides are TGTGCCAGCAGCTTAGTAAATTCACCCCTCCACTTT. Translating it yields CASSLVNSPLHF.

J is TRBJ2-2 and V is TRBV10-1; D is uncertain. The germline V and J ends were trimmed by 7 bases and 1 base, with 4 bases remaining between them. From germline, CDR1 is WNHNN and CDR2 SYGVQD (reference sequence). CDR3 length: 12 amino acids. CDR3 DNA sequence: TGCGCCAGCAACGGGAACACCGGGGAGCTGTTTTTT. Amino acids: CASNGNTGELFF.

This sequence joins TRBV5-6 and TRBJ1-2, with D perhaps matching TRBD1 (6 bases). V was shortened by 0 bases and J by 6 bases, with 15 bases between the two germline ends. The CDR3 length is 15 residues. Germline loops: CDR1 SGHDT, CDR2 YYEEEE. CDR3 in DNA: TGTGCCAGCAGCTTGGGATGGGGGGCGCGTAATGGCTACACCTTC. It yields the protein CASSLGWGARNGYTF. Full variable domain (outside the CDR3, taken from reference TRBV5-6 and TRBJ1-2): DAGVTQSPTHLIKTRGQQVTLRCSPKSGHDTVSWYQQALGQGPQFIFQYYEEEERQRGNFPDRFSGHQFPNYSSELNVNALLLGDSALYLCASSLGWGARNGYTFGSGTRLTVV.

The V call is TRBV28, the J call TRBJ1-2; no clear D gene. The CDR3 sequence is 12 residues long. Germline loops: CDR1 MDHEN, CDR2 SYDVKM. V gave up 6 bases and J gave up 3 bases, with 8 bases separating them. As DNA, the CDR3 is TGTGCCAGCAGCTACAGTTACTATGGCTACACCTTC. This encodes CASSYSYYGYTF.

In this sample, this clone turned up a few times. In DNA form, the CDR3 reads TGTGCCAGTAGTATAACCCTCCGCGATAGTAGGGAAAACATTCAGTACTTC. Translating it yields CASSITLRDSRENIQYF. The chain carries TRBV19 and TRBJ2-4; the D is unclear. V lost 2 bases, J lost 5 bases, and 19 bases lay in between. Germline V gene sequence: CDR1 LNHDA, CDR2 SQIVND (reference sequence). The CDR3 has 17 amino acids.

In this sample, this clone turned up a few times. The chain combines TRBV4-1 with TRBJ2-7, with 8 positions matching TRBD2. Germline-derived CDR1 and CDR2 are MGHRA and YSYEKL. V lost 1 base to trimming and J lost 5 bases; unmatched junction nucleotides: 10. This CDR3 region has 16 residues. The CDR3 here is CASSQAAAGGRDEQYF. In DNA, the CDR3 is TGCGCCAGCAGCCAAGCGGCGGCGGGAGGAAGAGACGAGCAGTACTTC.

The gene calls are TRBV6-1 and TRBJ1-1; 9 nucleotides align to TRBD1. Germline CDR1 reads MNHNS; CDR2 reads SASEGT. The junction had 4 bases not matched to a gene; V was cut back by 2 bases and J by 0 bases. CDR3 length: 16 amino acids. CDR3: CASSEQGQGMNTEAFF. The CDR3 DNA is TGTGCCAGCAGTGAACAAGGACAGGGGATGAACACTGAAGCTTTCTTT.

The V gene is TRBV20-1, the J gene TRBJ1-1; D is unresolved. The ends were cut back, 0 bases at V and 2 bases at J, with 1 base in the middle. The CDR3 consists of 11 residues. CDR1 is DFQATT, CDR2 SNEGSKA, per germline (reference sequence). The CDR3 here is CSARDNTEAFF. The CDR3 bases are TGCAGTGCTAGAGACAACACTGAAGCTTTCTTT.

This rearrangement joins TRBV6-5 to TRBJ2-2, with a weak D call TRBD1 (5 bases). V was shortened by 8 bases and J by 4 bases, with 14 bases between the two germline ends. Germline V gene sequence: CDR1 MNHEY, CDR2 SVGAGI. The CDR3 has 14 amino acids. This chain's CDR3 is CASRSGIGTGELFF. CDR3 DNA: TGTGCCAGCCGATCAGGGATAGGCACCGGGGAGCTGTTTTTT.

This sequence joins TRBV7-2 and TRBJ2-5, with D possibly being TRBD1 (7 bases). V was clipped by 5 bases and J by 5 bases, with 15 bases between them. From germline, CDR1 is SGHTA and CDR2 FQGNSA. The CDR3 runs to 14 residues. The CDR3 bases are TGTGCCAGCAGCGAGAAGACAGGGAGGGAGACCCAGTACTTC. It specifies CASSEKTGRETQYF.

V and J are TRBV5-6 and TRBJ1-1, with TRBD1 as a possible D gene (5 bases). The length of the CDR3 is 15 residues. Germline V gives CDR1 SGHDT, CDR2 YYEEEE. V was cut by 1 base and J by 0 bases, with 10 bases left in between. CDR3 sequence reads: CASSLRGLMNTEAFF. The CDR3 DNA sequence: TGTGCCAGCAGCTTGAGGGGCCTAATGAACACTGAAGCTTTCTTT.

This clone appeared a few times. In the same sample, other DNA sequences code for this CDR3. V is TRBV14 and J is TRBJ1-3; unclear D gene. Trimming took 4 bases from V and 0 from J, leaving 7 bases between them. Germline CDR1 is SGHDN and CDR2 is FVKESK. CDR3 length: 14 residues. The CDR3 is CASSRGSSGNTIYF. Written as DNA, the CDR3 is TGTGCCAGCAGCCGCGGGAGCTCTGGAAACACCATATATTTT.

V is TRBV6-4 and J is TRBJ2-3; 11 bases are shared with TRBD1. CDR3 length: 17 amino acids. V was pared by 8 bases and J by 2 bases, with 12 bases of the junction left unmatched. Germline V CDR1 and CDR2: MRHNA, SNTAGT. CDR3 amino acids: CASRAQGQGVTTDTQYF. CDR3 nucleotides: TGTGCCAGCCGTGCCCAGGGACAGGGGGTTACCACAGATACGCAGTATTTT.

The J gene is TRBJ2-2, the V gene TRBV14; 7 bases align to TRBD1. J gave up 1 base and V 0 bases, and 5 bases lay outside the gene matches. The CDR3 extends over 17 amino acids. Germline CDR1 SGHDN, CDR2 FVKESK. CDR3 loop: CASSQDGGQLNTGELFF. The CDR3 nucleotides read TGTGCCAGCAGCCAAGATGGGGGACAGTTGAACACCGGGGAGCTGTTTTTT.